This T cell receptor (beta chain) was obtained from a study of blood T cell repertoires in COVID-19. About the research overall: Whether acute or convalescent, the COVID-19 samples came from the United States, Italy and Spain. T cells, B-cell-depleted T cells, or PBMCs provided the cDNA or gDNA that served as material.

Per the study methods: Reference gene primers were amplified, and this amplification served to estimate nucleated cell counts. TCRdb's copy holds only in-frame clones and misses some; the assay was immunoSEQ multiplex PCR. V, J and clone size are those of that table, while D and trimming were read from the DNA. The sample has more than 120,000 clones; 87% are singletons. Per germline, CDR1 LGHNA and CDR2 YSLEER. Trimming cost V 0 bases and J 4 bases; bases outside gene matches: 2. The CDR3 runs 15 residues. The V call is TRBV4-3, the J call TRBJ2-7, with TRBD2 matching over 11 bases. The receptor was derived from a man between 50 and 59 years old who had recovered from COVID-19. The source material was peripheral blood. CDR3 DNA sequence: TGCGCCAGCAGCCAAGATGCTAGCGGGGGGTACGAGCAGTACTTC. It codes for CASSQDASGGYEQYF.